This T cell receptor beta chain comes out of a study of blood T cell repertoires in COVID-19. Deletions cut 5 bases from V and 11 bases from J, with 15 bases between. Germline V lookup: CDR1 SGHTA, CDR2 FQGNSA. This CDR3 is 12 amino acids long. This table comes from immunoSEQ multiplex PCR, and its TCRdb copy is limited to in-frame clones, with some not included. The sample consists of around 200,000 clones, about nine tenths of them appearing once. The chain uses TRBV7-2 and TRBJ1-1; D unclear. Sequencing input: peripheral blood. This sequence originates from a man between 50 and 59 years old with acute or convalescent COVID-19. CDR3 nucleotide sequence: TGTGCCAGCAGCGATCGTTGGGTCGGGGCTTTCTTT. Protein: CASSDRWVGAFF.